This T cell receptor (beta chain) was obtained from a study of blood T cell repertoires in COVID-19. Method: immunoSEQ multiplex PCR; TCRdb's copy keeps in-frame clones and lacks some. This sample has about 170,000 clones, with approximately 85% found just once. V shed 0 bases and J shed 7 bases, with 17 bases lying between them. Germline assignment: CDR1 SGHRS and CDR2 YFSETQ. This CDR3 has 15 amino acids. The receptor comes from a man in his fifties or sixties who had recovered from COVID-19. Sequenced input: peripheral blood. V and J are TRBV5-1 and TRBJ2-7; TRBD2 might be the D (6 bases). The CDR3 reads CASSLDPGTLNEQYF. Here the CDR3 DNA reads TGCGCCAGCAGCTTGGATCCCGGGACTTTAAATGAGCAGTACTTC. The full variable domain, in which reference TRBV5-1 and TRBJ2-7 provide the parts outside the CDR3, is KAGVTQTPRYLIKTRGQQVTLSCSPISGHRSVSWYQQTPGQGLQFLFEYFSETQRNKGNFPGRFSGRQFSNSRSEMNVSTLELGDSALYLCASSLDPGTLNEQYFGPGTRLTVT.